This is a list of T cell receptor beta chains from one sample in a study of cytomegalovirus exposure and HLA in healthy donors. Sequencing was performed with immunoSEQ multiplex PCR; in TCRdb, only in-frame clones are kept and a portion is missing. The repertoire consists of more than 95,000 clones, with 79% occurring once and the leading ten covering 3.5% to 4.5%. Sequencing used PBMCs. These receptors all stem from a man aged 25 to 40 in good health and CMV-seropositive. Both conserved end residues are part of each CDR3. A D gene is named only where the DNA matches it firmly. Clone size is given for some rows only: seen once, a few or many times, or a class if the clone is expanded.

>14|TRBV5-1|NA|NA|TRBJ2-5
TGCGCCAGCAGCTTGGCCCAGGGCAAAGAGACCCAGTACTTC
CASSLAQGKETQYF
>16|TRBV5-1|NA|TRBD2|TRBJ2-1
TGCGCCAGCAGCCTGTCGGGCGGGAGTTCATACAATGAGCAGTTCTTC
CASSLSGGSSYNEQFF
>17|TRBV18|NA|TRBD1|TRBJ1-6
TGTGCCAGCTCACTAGGGGACAGGGGTCTTCTGTATTCACCCCTCCACTTT
CASSLGDRGLLYSPLHF
>14|TRBV18|NA|NA|TRBJ1-6
TGTGCCAGCTCAACGCTTAGAGGGGGTTCACCCCTCCACTTT
CASSTLRGGSPLHF
>11|TRBV6-5|NA|NA|TRBJ1-1
TGTGCCAGCAGCTCTCACACTGAAGCTTTCTTT
CASSSHTEAFF
>17|TRBV5-1|NA|TRBD2|TRBJ2-3
TGCGCCAGCAGCTTTTCCTTTAGCGGGAGGGCCGAAGATACGCAGTATTTT
CASSFSFSGRAEDTQYF
>14|TRBV11-3|NA|NA|TRBJ2-5
TGTGCCAGCAGCTTAGTGGGGGCCCAAGAGACCCAGTACTTC
CASSLVGAQETQYF
>15|TRBV7-9|once|NA|TRBJ1-5
TGTGCCAGCAGCTTAGGCAGGGGCGGCAATCAGCCCCAGCATTTT
CASSLGRGGNQPQHF
>15|TRBV15|NA|TRBD1|TRBJ1-2
TGTGCCACCAGCAATGACAGGGGGCGCGGATATGGCTACACCTTC
CATSNDRGRGYGYTF
>17|TRBV19|NA|TRBD1|TRBJ2-2
TGTGCCAGTAGCCGGGACAGCCAAATGACGAACACCGGGGAGCTGTTTTTT
CASSRDSQMTNTGELFF
>17|TRBV18|NA|TRBD1|TRBJ1-1
TGTGCCAGCTCACCGCGCCAGGGGGCCGAATTGAACACTGAAGCTTTCTTT
CASSPRQGAELNTEAFF
>16|TRBV5-4|NA|NA|TRBJ2-7
TGTGCCAGCAGCTCTTCTAGCTCTTACCCGCGCTGGGCCCAGTACTTC
CASSSSSSYPRWAQYF
>14|TRBV4-1|NA|NA|TRBJ2-3
TGCGCCAGCAGCCAAGATCCCAGGGGCCATACGCAGTATTTT
CASSQDPRGHTQYF
>13|TRBV7-2|NA|NA|TRBJ2-5
TGTGCCAGCAGCTTAGCAGCTGCAGAGACCCAGTACTTC
CASSLAAAETQYF
>19|TRBV7-2|NA|TRBD1|TRBJ1-5
TGTGCCAGCAGCCAAACACTTAACACATGGACAGGAAGTAATCAGCCCCAGCATTTT
CASSQTLNTWTGSNQPQHF
>14|TRBV9|NA|TRBD2|TRBJ2-7
TGTGCCAGCAGCGTAAATGGGAGGGCCGAAGAGCAGTACTTC
CASSVNGRAEEQYF